The sample holds a few counts of the clone carrying this TCR beta chain. The data are from a study of T-cell memory formation after mild COVID-19. Study in general: In these data, TCR clusters were largely donor specific.

Germline CDR1 SGHRS, CDR2 YFSETQ. V was pared by 2 bases and J by 2 bases, with 3 bases of the junction left unmatched. The CDR3 sequence is 15 residues long. MiXCR was run by TCRdb on the 5' RACE reads, yielding one entry per CDR3 protein. This table holds fewer than 150,000 distinct CDR3 sequences, over 15% found once. The receptor's source is a man between 18 and 35 years old who had mild COVID-19 (a few samples of this study predate the infection). Cell type and time point are not known. The source material was PBMCs or a T cell subset sorted from them (not recorded which). V and J are TRBV5-1 and TRBJ2-3; 9 bases agree with TRBD2. As DNA, the CDR3 is TGCGCCAGCAGCTTTGGCGGGGGGGCCACAGATACGCAGTATTTT. It encodes CASSFGGGATDTQYF.